This TCR beta chain was observed in a study of blood T cell repertoires in COVID-19. As for the study in general: The origin of the acute and convalescent COVID-19 samples was the United States, Italy and Spain. Sample material is recorded as cDNA or gDNA derived from T cells, B-cell-depleted T cells, or PBMCs.

Original methodology: Cell counts per sample came from amplifying reference gene primers. The data were produced by immunoSEQ multiplex PCR, yet TCRdb's version contains in-frame clones alone and is incomplete. Clone size and the V and J calls come from that table; the DNA yielded D and trimming. The profile covers fewer than 80,000 clones, with roughly 88% appearing a single time and 2.5% to 3% taken by the ten largest. This clonotype was obtained from a human donor in a cohort sampled during active COVID-19. Material for sequencing was peripheral blood.

CDR3 region: CASSQDGSARTYNEQFF. The CDR3 DNA sequence: TGTGCCAGCAGCCAAGATGGGTCGGCTAGGACCTACAATGAGCAGTTCTTC. The rearrangement uses TRBV4-2 and TRBJ2-1; D is ambiguous. Germline CDR1 and CDR2: LGHNA and YNFKEQ. V shed 0 bases and J shed 2 bases, with 14 bases lying between them. CDR3 size: 17 residues.